The clone carrying this T cell receptor beta chain was counted ten times or more. Its antigen is still unknown. The entry originates in a study of T-cell reconstitution after alpha-beta-depleted transplantation in children. Study outcomes and limitations: After one year, T-cell counts and TCRbeta diversity mostly came from new T cells. Several hundred expanded graft clones reportedly were the source of alpha-beta T cells about two months after transplant. It was surviving recipient T cells and thymic progenitors that gave some patients high TCRbeta diversity at day 60.

TCRbeta library preparation incorporated unique molecular identifiers. TCRdb independently ran MiXCR on the PCR reads; one entry per CDR3 protein. The sample lists approximately 150,000 distinct CDR3 sequences; around 10% were seen once. CDR3 length equals 12 residues. V was cut by 5 bases and J by 7 bases, with 10 bases left in between. The rearrangement joins TRBV12-3 or TRBV12-4 to TRBJ2-3; a possible D gene is TRBD2 (5 bases). This TCR was recovered from a female patient aged 2-10 years who had a stem cell transplant for congenital amegakaryocytic thrombocytopenia, so the T cells may come from the graft donor. The specimen comprised PBMCs, mostly from graft donor cells, sampled 180 days after TCRalphabeta/CD19-depleted stem cell transplant. CDR3 loop: CASSPTRNTQYF. The CDR3 nucleotides are TGTGCCAGCAGTCCCACTAGAAATACGCAGTATTTT.